The rows below give T cell receptor beta chains drawn from one sample of a study of shared clonotypes between healthy human individuals. The repertoire was sequenced with immunoSEQ multiplex PCR; TCRdb's copy has only in-frame clones and lacks some. Of around 2.1 million clones in the sample, 85% to 95% are singletons; the top ten hold 1.5% to 2%. The sequencing input was naive CD8+ T cells from PBMCs. The source is a man between 18 and 35 years old in good health. Some clones in this sample may be carry-over from other donors' samples. Each CDR3 is given with its conserved first and last residue. Fields, in order: CDR3 DNA, CDR3 protein, D gene, clone size, J gene, V gene. The D gene is left open where the match is weak. Size is stated for part of the rows, as once, few or many counts, or as a class when the clone is expanded.

DNA: TGTGCCAGCAGGCTTTATAGCAATCAGCCCCAGCATTTT
CDR3: CASRLYSNQPQHF
D: .
size: .
J: TRBJ1-5
V: TRBV28

DNA: TGTGCCAGCAGAGCCGGGACCCAAAGCGACAATGAGCAGTTCTTC
CDR3: CASRAGTQSDNEQFF
D: .
size: .
J: TRBJ2-1
V: TRBV2

DNA: TGTGCCAGCAGCTCGAGGACAGGGGAATACGAGCAGTACTTC
CDR3: CASSSRTGEYEQYF
D: TRBD1
size: .
J: TRBJ2-7
V: TRBV11-2

DNA: TGTGCCAGTAGATTAACAGGTGATTCCTACGAGCAGTACTTC
CDR3: CASRLTGDSYEQYF
D: .
size: .
J: TRBJ2-7
V: TRBV19

DNA: TGTGCCAGCAGTTCTGGGTATAGCAATCAGCCCCAGCATTTT
CDR3: CASSSGYSNQPQHF
D: .
size: few
J: TRBJ1-5
V: TRBV28

DNA: TGTGCCAGCAGTCACCGGGACAGATATTACGAGCAGTACTTC
CDR3: CASSHRDRYYEQYF
D: TRBD1
size: .
J: TRBJ2-7
V: TRBV27

DNA: TGTGCCAGCAGCCCGACTAGCGGCCCTTACAATGAGCAGTTCTTC
CDR3: CASSPTSGPYNEQFF
D: TRBD2
size: .
J: TRBJ2-1
V: TRBV9

DNA: TGTGCCAGCAGCTTAGATCCAGAGACTGAAGCTTTCTTT
CDR3: CASSLDPETEAFF
D: .
size: .
J: TRBJ1-1
V: TRBV11-2

DNA: TGCGCCAGCAGCTTGGGCGATAGCACAGATACGCAGTATTTT
CDR3: CASSLGDSTDTQYF
D: .
size: .
J: TRBJ2-3
V: TRBV5-1

DNA: TGCGCCAGCAGCTTATGGCCAATGGGGGAGCAGTACTTC
CDR3: CASSLWPMGEQYF
D: .
size: .
J: TRBJ2-7
V: TRBV5-1

DNA: TGTGCCAGCAGCTTAGTGGACCGGCCGAACACTGAAGCTTTCTTT
CDR3: CASSLVDRPNTEAFF
D: .
size: .
J: TRBJ1-1
V: TRBV7-9

DNA: TGTGCCAGCAGCTTAGTAGGAGGAGGGCTAACCAACAATGAGCAGTTCTTC
CDR3: CASSLVGGGLTNNEQFF
D: .
size: .
J: TRBJ2-1
V: TRBV7-2

DNA: TGTGCCAGCAGCTGGGACAGGAGTGAAGCTTTCTTT
CDR3: CASSWDRSEAFF
D: TRBD1
size: .
J: TRBJ1-1
V: TRBV7-8

DNA: TGTGCCAGCAGTAAGGCTTTAGCGGGAGCGGAAAGCACAGATACGCAGTATTTT
CDR3: CASSKALAGAESTDTQYF
D: TRBD2
size: .
J: TRBJ2-3
V: TRBV2

DNA: TGTGCCAGCAGTGAAGGGACAGTCGGAGAGACCCAGTACTTC
CDR3: CASSEGTVGETQYF
D: .
size: .
J: TRBJ2-5
V: TRBV2

DNA: TGTGCCAGCAGCGCAGGGGGGGTTCAGCCCCAGCATTTT
CDR3: CASSAGGVQPQHF
D: TRBD1
size: .
J: TRBJ1-5
V: TRBV11-3

DNA: TGTGCCAGCACCCCCCCTGAACTCCCCCGGGAAAAACTGTTTTTT
CDR3: CASTPPELPREKLFF
D: .
size: .
J: TRBJ1-4
V: TRBV7-9

DNA: TGTGCCAGCGAGCCCAGCGCCGGACGGTTCAATGAGCAGTTCTTC
CDR3: CASEPSAGRFNEQFF
D: .
size: .
J: TRBJ2-1
V: TRBV5-6

DNA: TGTGCCAGCAGCCCCCCGGGACAGGGACTGAGGACTGAAGCTTTCTTT
CDR3: CASSPPGQGLRTEAFF
D: TRBD1
size: .
J: TRBJ1-1
V: TRBV9

DNA: TGTGCCACTCGAGGACCGACCGGCACAGATACGCAGTATTTT
CDR3: CATRGPTGTDTQYF
D: .
size: .
J: TRBJ2-3
V: TRBV19

DNA: TGTGCCACCAGCAGTGACAGGGGCTCCTACGAGCAGTACTTC
CDR3: CATSSDRGSYEQYF
D: TRBD1
size: .
J: TRBJ2-7
V: TRBV15

DNA: TGTGCCAGCAGCTTTGCGACTAGCGGGAGATACGAGCAGTACTTC
CDR3: CASSFATSGRYEQYF
D: .
size: .
J: TRBJ2-7
V: TRBV12-1

DNA: TGTGCCAGCAGCCATACGGGGGTGCGCACAGATACGCAGTATTTT
CDR3: CASSHTGVRTDTQYF
D: .
size: .
J: TRBJ2-3
V: TRBV7-2

DNA: TGCGCCAGCAGCCAAGCTGAAAATGAGCAGTTCTTC
CDR3: CASSQAENEQFF
D: .
size: .
J: TRBJ2-1
V: TRBV4-3

DNA: TGTGCCAGCAGCTCCCGGACTAGCGGGGCCACAGATACGCAGTATTTT
CDR3: CASSSRTSGATDTQYF
D: TRBD2
size: .
J: TRBJ2-3
V: TRBV13

DNA: TGCGCCAGCAGCCTTACCCGGACAGCCTTGCCCTATGGCTACACCTTC
CDR3: CASSLTRTALPYGYTF
D: .
size: .
J: TRBJ1-2
V: TRBV5-1

DNA: TGTGCCAGCTCACCTACTAGACTTAGCACAGATACGCAGTATTTT
CDR3: CASSPTRLSTDTQYF
D: .
size: .
J: TRBJ2-3
V: TRBV18

DNA: TGTGCCAGCAGAGTTCAGGGGGCGGGTCAAGAGACCCAGTACTTC
CDR3: CASRVQGAGQETQYF
D: TRBD1
size: .
J: TRBJ2-5
V: TRBV6-1

DNA: TGTGCCAGCAGCACACTAGCGGGAGGGCTAGCGTACGAGCAGTACTTC
CDR3: CASSTLAGGLAYEQYF
D: TRBD2
size: .
J: TRBJ2-7
V: TRBV11-2